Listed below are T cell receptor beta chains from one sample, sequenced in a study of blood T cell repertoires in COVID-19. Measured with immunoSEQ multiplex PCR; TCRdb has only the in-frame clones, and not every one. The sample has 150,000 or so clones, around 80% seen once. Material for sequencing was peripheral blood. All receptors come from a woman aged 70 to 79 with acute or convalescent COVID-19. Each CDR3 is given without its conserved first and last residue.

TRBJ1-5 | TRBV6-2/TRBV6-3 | ASSYFSGLGQPQH
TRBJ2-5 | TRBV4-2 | ASSQEGGQRQETQY
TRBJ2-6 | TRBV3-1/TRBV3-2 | ASSQGRDGANVLT
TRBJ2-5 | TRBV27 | AGRCGPETQY
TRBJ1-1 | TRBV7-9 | ASSPDGERTEAF
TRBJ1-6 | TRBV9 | ASSDRQGVTGTPLH
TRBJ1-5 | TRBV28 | ASSNTGRNSNQPQH
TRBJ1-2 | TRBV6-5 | ASSYGSARYGYT
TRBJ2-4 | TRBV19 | ASRWTSGSSSYIQY
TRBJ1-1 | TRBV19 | ASSFSDRVGTEAF
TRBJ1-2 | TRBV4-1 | ASSQVTGTGARGDGYT
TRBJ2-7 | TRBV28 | ASSETSGSSSTYEQY
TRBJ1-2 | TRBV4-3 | ASSHLTGSDYGYT
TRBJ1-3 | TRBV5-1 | ASSSIQGSGNTIY
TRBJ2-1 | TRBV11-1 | ASSPQRGGPEQF
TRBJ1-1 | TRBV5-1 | ASSHREADQGEAF
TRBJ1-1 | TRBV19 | ASSTNTDVNTEAF
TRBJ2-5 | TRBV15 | ATSREKEAGGGETQY
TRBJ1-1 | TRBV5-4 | ASSLDTDRDTEAF
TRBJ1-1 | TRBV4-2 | ASSQDPGTGVKTEAF
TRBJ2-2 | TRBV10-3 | AISESRTDLNTGELF
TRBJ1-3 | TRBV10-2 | ASSEGRDRGEATIY
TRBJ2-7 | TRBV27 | ASSLGLEGQGAYEQY
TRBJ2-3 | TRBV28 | ASSPLTTSGGYTDTQY
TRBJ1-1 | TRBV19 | ASSAGWLNTEAF
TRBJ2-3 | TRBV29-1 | SVEDHRERRTDTQY
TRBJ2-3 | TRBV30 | AWSPTGTDTQY
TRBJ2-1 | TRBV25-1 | ASSESAGVYNEQF
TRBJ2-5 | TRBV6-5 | ASVRGSEETQY
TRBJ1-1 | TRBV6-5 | ASSSNGQNTEAF
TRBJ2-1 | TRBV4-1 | ASSQDESNYNEQF
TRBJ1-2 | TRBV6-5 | ASSTGLIYGYT
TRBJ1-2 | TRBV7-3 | ASSSGQGDYGYT
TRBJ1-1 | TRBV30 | ACGQGALNTEAF
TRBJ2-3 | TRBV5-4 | ASSLGGRGPSTDTQY
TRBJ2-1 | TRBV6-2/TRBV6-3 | ASSLPGGEQF
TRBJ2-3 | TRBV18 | ASSPAGGNADTQY
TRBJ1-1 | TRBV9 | ASSPDRDTEAF